The 22 T cell receptor beta chains below were found in one sample sequenced in a study of blood T cell repertoires in COVID-19. The table came from immunoSEQ multiplex PCR; TCRdb's copy has only in-frame clones and leaves some out. Of approximately 480,000 clones in the sample, 89% were seen once. What was sequenced was peripheral blood. The origin of the receptors is a man between 18 and 29 years old with COVID-19, enrolled during active disease.

This rearrangement joins TRBV19 to TRBJ2-1, with TRBD1 as a possible D gene (5 bases). CDR1 is LNHDA, CDR2 SQIVND, per germline (reference sequence). Trimming shortened V by 3 bases and J by 6 bases, and 6 bases separated the two germline ends. The CDR3 length is 12 residues. As DNA, the CDR3 is TGTGCCAGTAGTATGGGGCCCAATGAGCAGTTCTTC. Its translation is CASSMGPNEQFF.

The rearrangement joins TRBV7-9 to TRBJ2-3; D not certain. Deletions cut 8 bases from V and 4 bases from J, with 13 bases between. The CDR3 totals 13 residues. Looked up from germline, CDR1 is SEHNR and CDR2 is FQNEAQ (reference sequence). The CDR3 loop is CASAILGADTQYF. CDR3 sequence (DNA): TGTGCCAGCGCTATCTTGGGCGCAGATACGCAGTATTTT.

The chain is built from TRBV6-5 and TRBJ1-5; D might be TRBD1 (5 bases). The V gene lost 5 bases and the J gene lost 3 bases, with 8 bases spanning the gap. Germline-derived CDR1 and CDR2 are MNHEY and SVGAGI. The CDR3 covers 13 residues. The CDR3 coding sequence is TGTGCCAGCAGTCCAGGGTACAATCAGCCCCAGCATTTT. Its translation is CASSPGYNQPQHF.

This chain joins TRBV4-1 and TRBJ1-5; D gene uncertain. Trimming removed 4 bases at V and 1 base at J, with 14 bases between. The CDR3 loop spans 16 amino acids. From germline, CDR1 is MGHRA and CDR2 YSYEKL. CDR3 nucleotide sequence: TGCGCCAGCAGCCCCTCCGGGGATTTGAGCAATCAGCCCCAGCATTTT. It is translated as CASSPSGDLSNQPQHF.

This rearrangement joins TRBV14 to TRBJ2-1; 8 bases are shared with TRBD2. V gave up 6 bases and J gave up 3 bases; unmatched junction bases: 7. CDR3 size: 15 residues. Germline V gives CDR1 SGHDN, CDR2 FVKESK. DNA for the CDR3: TGTGCCAGCAGTCCCTCGAGCGGGGGCTACAATGAGCAGTTCTTC. Protein: CASSPSSGGYNEQFF. Variable domain in full (rest from reference TRBV14 and TRBJ2-1): EAGVTQFPSHSVIEKGQTVTLRCDPISGHDNLYWYRRVMGKEIKFLLHFVKESKQDESGMPNNRFLAERTGGTYSTLKVQPAELEDSGVYFCASSPSSGGYNEQFFGPGTRLTVL.

The chain joins TRBV7-8 to TRBJ2-7, with 8 bases fitting TRBD1. Germline V gene lookup returns CDR1 SGHVS and CDR2 FQNEAQ. J was trimmed by 5 bases and V by 3 bases; bases with no gene match: 6. The CDR3 runs to 14 residues. CDR3 coding DNA: TGTGCCAGCAGCTTTGCGACAGGGGTTGACGAGCAGTACTTC. Translated, it gives CASSFATGVDEQYF. Full variable domain (missing parts from reference TRBV7-8 and TRBJ2-7): GAGVSQSPRYKVAKRGQDVALRCDPISGHVSLFWYQQALGQGPEFLTYFQNEAQLDKSGLPSDRFFAERPEGSVSTLKIQRTQQEDSAVYLCASSFATGVDEQYFGPGTRLTVT.

The chain recombines TRBV19 with TRBJ2-2, with 13 bases identical to TRBD2. This CDR3 region has 19 residues. Germline lookup yields CDR1 LNHDA and CDR2 SQIVND (reference sequence). J was trimmed by 6 bases and V by 4 bases; bases with no gene match: 14. DNA for the CDR3: TGTGCCAGTAGTACCGTCCCGGGACTAGCGGGAAGAGTGTCCGGGGAGCTGTTTTTT. It yields the protein CASSTVPGLAGRVSGELFF.

V and J are TRBV27 and TRBJ2-1; TRBD2 matches 7 bases. CDR3 length equals 15 residues. Germline CDR1 reads MNHEY; CDR2 reads SMNVEV (reference sequence). The V segment lost 11 bases and the J segment 0 bases; nucleotides outside the gene matches: 10. The CDR3 is CAAGASGFSYNEQFF. The CDR3 bases are TGTGCCGCGGGTGCTAGCGGTTTCTCCTACAATGAGCAGTTCTTC.

This clone was recorded only once. The gene calls are TRBV11-2 and TRBJ2-1, with D possibly matching TRBD2 (5 bases). Trimming pared 7 bases from V and 5 bases from J, leaving 12 bases between. Per germline, CDR1 SGHAT and CDR2 FQNNGV. This CDR3 spans 13 amino acids. CDR3 sequence (DNA): TGTGCCAGCAACCGTGTCGGGAACAATGAGCAGTTCTTC. Protein product: CASNRVGNNEQFF.

The V call is TRBV19, the J call TRBJ2-1, with 12 bases matching TRBD2. CDR1 is LNHDA, CDR2 SQIVND, per germline (reference sequence). V lost 5 bases to trimming and J lost 9 bases; unmatched junction nucleotides: 8. The CDR3 length is 15 residues. CDR3 residues: CASSASGGALGEQFF. The CDR3 DNA reads as TGTGCCAGTAGTGCTAGCGGGGGGGCCTTAGGTGAGCAGTTCTTC.

The V gene is TRBV25-1, the J gene TRBJ2-1; D might be TRBD1 (6 bases). CDR1 and CDR2 (germline): MGHDK, SYGVNS. This CDR3 region has 12 residues. V lost 4 bases, J lost 7 bases, and 8 bases lay in between. CDR3 sequence reads: CASSARGNEQFF. The CDR3 DNA reads as TGTGCCAGCAGTGCCAGGGGTAATGAGCAGTTCTTC.

The rearrangement links TRBV27 to TRBJ2-7; a weak D match, TRBD1 (5 bases). The CDR3 extends over 16 amino acids. Trimming cost V 0 bases and J 3 bases, with 15 bases left between them. Germline CDR1 MNHEY, CDR2 SMNVEV (reference sequence). The CDR3 is CASSLSGPRGFYEQYF. In DNA form, the CDR3 reads TGTGCCAGCAGTTTATCGGGGCCCAGAGGATTCTACGAGCAGTACTTC.

The chain combines TRBV6-1 with TRBJ1-2; 7 bases fit TRBD1. V gave up 4 bases and J gave up 4 bases; unmatched junction bases: 12. Germline CDR1 reads MNHNS; CDR2 reads SASEGT. This CDR3 has 16 amino acids. CDR3 nucleotide sequence: TGTGCCAGCAGTGGTGCCAGGGACAGCTGGGGCTATGGCTACACCTTC. Residues: CASSGARDSWGYGYTF.

The gene calls are TRBV29-1 and TRBJ1-5; TRBD1 aligns across 7 bases. Germline V gene data show CDR1 as SQVTM and CDR2 as ANQGSEA. Trimming removed 7 bases from V and 5 bases from J; junction bases left unmatched: 8. CDR3 size: 13 residues. The CDR3 nucleotides are TGCAGCGCCAAACAGGGGTCGGATCAGCCCCAGCATTTT. Its translation is CSAKQGSDQPQHF.

V is TRBV18 and J is TRBJ2-2; TRBD1 agrees at 9 bases. Losses at the gene ends were 3 bases for V and 4 bases for J; bases not matched to a gene: 9. The CDR3 is 17 residues long. In germline, CDR1 is KGHSH, CDR2 LQKENI. The CDR3 DNA reads as TGTGCCAGCTCACCCCTCAGACCGACAGGGGGCACCGGGGAGCTGTTTTTT. Its translation is CASSPLRPTGGTGELFF.

The chain carries TRBV2 and TRBJ2-4; 8 nucleotides align to TRBD2. CDR1 is SNHLY and CDR2 is FYNNEI in the germline V gene. The CDR3 is made up of 11 amino acids. V dropped 8 bases and J dropped 9; count of bases not matched to a gene: 3. CDR3 amino acids: CASGGLGIQYF. The CDR3 DNA follows: TGTGCCAGCGGGGGACTAGGCATTCAGTACTTC.

This clone was seen a handful of times. The V and J genes are TRBV7-9 and TRBJ2-7, with D perhaps TRBD1 (5 bases). V lost 4 bases and J lost 1, with 11 bases in between. This CDR3 is built from 14 residues. Germline lookup yields CDR1 SEHNR and CDR2 FQNEAQ (reference sequence). The CDR3 DNA reads TGTGCCAGCAGCTCACAGCAGGGTTCCTACGAGCAGTACTTC. This codes for CASSSQQGSYEQYF.

The V and J genes are TRBV24-1 and TRBJ2-1; TRBD2 agrees at 9 bases. The CDR3 runs to 19 residues. CDR1 is KGHDR and CDR2 is SFDVKD in the germline V gene. V lost 0 bases to trimming and J lost 2 bases; unmatched junction nucleotides: 10. The CDR3 here is CATSDLARGAGGAYNEQFF. The CDR3 nucleotides read TGTGCCACCAGTGATTTGGCCCGGGGAGCGGGAGGTGCCTACAATGAGCAGTTCTTC.

This clone was picked up one time. The chain couples TRBV29-1 to TRBJ2-1; the D gene is possibly TRBD2 (6 bases). V was clipped by 1 base and J by 5 bases, with 12 bases between them. The CDR3 consists of 14 residues. CDR1 is SQVTM, CDR2 ANQGSEA, per germline. CDR3 coding DNA: TGCAGCGTTGAAGGCCTAGCGCTACACAATGAGCAGTTCTTC. This encodes CSVEGLALHNEQFF.

This chain connects TRBV19 to TRBJ2-7, with 7 bases that match TRBD2. Germline V gene sequence: CDR1 LNHDA, CDR2 SQIVND (reference sequence). V lost 2 bases, J lost 3 bases, and 7 bases stayed unmatched. The CDR3 covers 15 residues. CDR3 DNA: TGTGCCAGTAGTATAACGGGACGGGGGGTCTACGAGCAGTACTTC. It specifies CASSITGRGVYEQYF.

The CDR3 loop reads CASSLSLRGNLNTEAFF. As DNA, the CDR3 is TGTGCCAGCAGTTTATCTCTCAGGGGGAATTTGAACACTGAAGCTTTCTTT. The genes are TRBV27 and TRBJ1-1; 7 bases are a match to TRBD1. J was trimmed by 0 bases and V by 0 bases; bases with no gene match: 7. CDR3 length: 17 amino acids. CDR1 and CDR2 (germline): MNHEY, SMNVEV (reference sequence).

J is TRBJ2-7 and V is TRBV30; D is perhaps TRBD2 (6 bases). CDR3 length: 13 residues. The ends were cut back, 0 bases at V and 2 bases at J, with 8 bases in the middle. From germline, CDR1 is GTSNPN and CDR2 SVGIG (reference sequence). The CDR3 reads CAWSVTSPYEQYF. CDR3 coding DNA: TGTGCCTGGAGTGTAACTAGCCCCTACGAGCAGTACTTC.